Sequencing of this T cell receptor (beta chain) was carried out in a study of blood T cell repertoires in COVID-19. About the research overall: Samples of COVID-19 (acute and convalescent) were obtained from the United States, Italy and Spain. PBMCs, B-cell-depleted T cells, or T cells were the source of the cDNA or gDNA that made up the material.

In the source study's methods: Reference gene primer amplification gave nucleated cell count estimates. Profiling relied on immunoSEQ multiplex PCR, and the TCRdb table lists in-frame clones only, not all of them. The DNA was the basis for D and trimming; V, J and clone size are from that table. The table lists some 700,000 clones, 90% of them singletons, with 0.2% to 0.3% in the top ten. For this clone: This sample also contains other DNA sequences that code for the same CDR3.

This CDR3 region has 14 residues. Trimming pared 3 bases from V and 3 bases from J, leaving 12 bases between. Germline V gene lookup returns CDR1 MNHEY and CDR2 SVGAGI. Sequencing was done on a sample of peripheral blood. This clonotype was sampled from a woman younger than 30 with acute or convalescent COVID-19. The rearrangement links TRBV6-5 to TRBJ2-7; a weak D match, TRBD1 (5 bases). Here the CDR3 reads CASSYRGGVYEQYF. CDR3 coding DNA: TGTGCCAGCAGTTATAGGGGCGGAGTCTACGAGCAGTACTTC.